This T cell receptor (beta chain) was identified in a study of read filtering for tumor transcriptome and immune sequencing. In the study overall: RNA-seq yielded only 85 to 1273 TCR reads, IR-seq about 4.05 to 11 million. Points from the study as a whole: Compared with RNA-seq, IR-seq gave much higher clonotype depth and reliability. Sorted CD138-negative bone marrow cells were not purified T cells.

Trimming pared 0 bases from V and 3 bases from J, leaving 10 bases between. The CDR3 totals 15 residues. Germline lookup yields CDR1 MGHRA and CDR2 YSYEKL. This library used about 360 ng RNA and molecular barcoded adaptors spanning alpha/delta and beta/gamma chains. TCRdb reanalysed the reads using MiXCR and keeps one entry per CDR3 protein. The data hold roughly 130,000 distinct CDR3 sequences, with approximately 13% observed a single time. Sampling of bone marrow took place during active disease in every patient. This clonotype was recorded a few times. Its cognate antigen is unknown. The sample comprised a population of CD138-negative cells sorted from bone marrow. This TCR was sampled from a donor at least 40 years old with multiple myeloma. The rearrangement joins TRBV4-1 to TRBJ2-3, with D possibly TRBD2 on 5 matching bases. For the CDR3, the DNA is TGCGCCAGCAGCCAAGAGGTACTAGTAACAGATACGCAGTATTTT. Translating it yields CASSQEVLVTDTQYF.